The rows below give T cell receptor beta chains drawn from one sample of a study of T cell responses to AZD1222 COVID-19 vaccine. Profiled with immunoSEQ multiplex PCR; TCRdb holds only in-frame clones, not every one. The sample yields about 140,000 clones, approximately 90% seen once. Sequences were derived from peripheral blood, sampled 28 days after the second AZD1222 dose. The receptor source for this set is an adult who received the AZD1222 COVID-19 vaccine. CDR3s include the opening cysteine and the closing phenylalanine or tryptophan. The D gene is left open where the match is weak. Size tells how often a clone was seen (once, few, many) or the class of an expanded clone, and some rows leave it out.

d_call: TRBD1; j_call: TRBJ2-6; clone_size: NA; v_call: TRBV7-2; cdr3_nt: TGTGCCAGCAGCCCGGACAGGGTTGGCTCTGGGGCCAACGTCCTGACTTTC; cdr3_aa: CASSPDRVGSGANVLTF
d_call: NA; j_call: TRBJ2-5; clone_size: NA; v_call: TRBV6-5; cdr3_nt: TGTGCCAGCAGTTACGGATTCGGACAGTCAGAGACCCAGTACTTC; cdr3_aa: CASSYGFGQSETQYF
d_call: NA; j_call: TRBJ2-3; clone_size: few; v_call: TRBV7-9; cdr3_nt: TGTGCCAGCACCGATGAGGGAGATACGCAGTATTTT; cdr3_aa: CASTDEGDTQYF
d_call: TRBD1; j_call: TRBJ2-5; clone_size: NA; v_call: TRBV19; cdr3_nt: TGTGCCAGTAGGCCACACGTGACAGGGTACCAAAGTCGAGAGACCCAGTACTTC; cdr3_aa: CASRPHVTGYQSRETQYF
d_call: TRBD2; j_call: TRBJ2-5; clone_size: NA; v_call: TRBV12-3/TRBV12-4; cdr3_nt: TGTGCCAGCAGTTCAAGCGGGATAGAGACCCAGTACTTC; cdr3_aa: CASSSSGIETQYF
d_call: NA; j_call: TRBJ2-2; clone_size: few; v_call: TRBV27; cdr3_nt: TGTGCCAGCAGTTCTACACTGAAAGGGCGGTTCACCGGGGAGCTGTTTTTT; cdr3_aa: CASSSTLKGRFTGELFF
d_call: TRBD2; j_call: TRBJ2-7; clone_size: NA; v_call: TRBV11-3; cdr3_nt: TGTGCCAGCAGCCGCGGGCTAGCGGGAGCCCGAGAGCAGTACTTC; cdr3_aa: CASSRGLAGAREQYF
d_call: NA; j_call: TRBJ2-7; clone_size: NA; v_call: TRBV7-2; cdr3_nt: TGTGCCAGCAGCTTCAAGGGGTTTTACGAGCAGTACTTC; cdr3_aa: CASSFKGFYEQYF
d_call: TRBD2; j_call: TRBJ2-3; clone_size: NA; v_call: TRBV28; cdr3_nt: TGTGCCAGCACCCTAGCGGGAGTAAGGGATACGCAGTATTTT; cdr3_aa: CASTLAGVRDTQYF
d_call: NA; j_call: TRBJ1-1; clone_size: few; v_call: TRBV7-9; cdr3_nt: TGTGCCAGCAGCTCGACGGGGATCCTTCGTGGCACTGAAGCTTTCTTT; cdr3_aa: CASSSTGILRGTEAFF
d_call: NA; j_call: TRBJ2-7; clone_size: NA; v_call: TRBV12-5; cdr3_nt: TGTGCTAGTGGTTCGTCGAGGGGACCGAGCACCTACGAGCAGTACTTC; cdr3_aa: CASGSSRGPSTYEQYF